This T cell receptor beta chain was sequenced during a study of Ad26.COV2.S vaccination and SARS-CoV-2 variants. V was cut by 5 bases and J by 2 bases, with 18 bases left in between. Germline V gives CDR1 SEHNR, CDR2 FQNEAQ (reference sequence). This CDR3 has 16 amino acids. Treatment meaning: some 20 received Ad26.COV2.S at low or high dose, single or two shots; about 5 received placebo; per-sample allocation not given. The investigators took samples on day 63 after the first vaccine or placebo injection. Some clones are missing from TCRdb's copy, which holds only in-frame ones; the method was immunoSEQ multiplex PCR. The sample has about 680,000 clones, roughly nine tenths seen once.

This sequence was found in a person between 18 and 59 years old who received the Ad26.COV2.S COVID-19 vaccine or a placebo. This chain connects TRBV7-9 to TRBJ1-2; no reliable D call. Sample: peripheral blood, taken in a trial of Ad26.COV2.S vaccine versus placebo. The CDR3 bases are TGTGCCAGCAGCCCCGTTGACCGGCGAAAGAACTATGGCTACACCTTC. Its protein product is CASSPVDRRKNYGYTF.